This is a list of T cell receptor beta chains from one sample in a study of CD8 T cells in ankylosing spondylitis. TCRdb reprocessed the 5' RACE reads with MiXCR, giving one entry per CDR3 protein. The top ten hold 4.5% to 6% of the sample, which has roughly 150,000 distinct CDR3 sequences, approximately 32% seen once. Material: synovial fluid, either unsorted or a sorted T cell fraction (not recorded which). These receptors were obtained from a male donor with ankylosing spondylitis. The CDR3 runs from the conserved cysteine through the conserved F or W. Fields, in order: V gene, J gene, clone size, D gene, CDR3 DNA, CDR3 protein. D genes are given only for firm matches. Some rows mark clone size as missing; the rest say once, few, many or name a class of expanded clone.

TRBV7-2	TRBJ1-1	NA	NA	TGTGCCAGCAGCTCCCTTGGGGGCGGGACTGAAGCTTTCTTT	CASSSLGGGTEAFF
TRBV28	TRBJ1-2	NA	NA	TGTGCCAGCAGTTCCCGGGACTATGGCTACACCTTC	CASSSRDYGYTF
TRBV4-1	TRBJ2-1	NA	NA	TGCGCCAGCAGCCCCCAGGCTAGCGTATCCTACAATGAGCAGTTCTTC	CASSPQASVSYNEQFF
TRBV28	TRBJ1-6	few	NA	TGTGCCAGCAGGTCTGGGGACAATTATAATTCACCCCTCCACTTT	CASRSGDNYNSPLHF
TRBV20-1	TRBJ1-5	once	TRBD1	TGCAGTGCCCGACGGACAGGGTCGGGCAATCAGCCCCAGCATTTT	CSARRTGSGNQPQHF
TRBV10-3	TRBJ2-2	NA	TRBD1	TGTGCCATCAGTGCGGGACAGGGAGGTTTCACCGGGGAGCTGTTTTTT	CAISAGQGGFTGELFF
TRBV20-1	TRBJ2-2	NA	NA	TGCAGTGCTAGACAGGGAAGGGAATGGAACACCGGGGAGCTGTTTTTT	CSARQGREWNTGELFF
TRBV4-2	TRBJ2-5	many	NA	TGTGCCAGCAGCCCCGTGTCGGGAGCCCCTATCTTTAAAGAGACCCAGTACTTC	CASSPVSGAPIFKETQYF
TRBV12-3/TRBV12-4	TRBJ1-6	NA	NA	TGTGCCAGCACCATGAGGAGGGCGGGGAATTCACCCCTCCACTTT	CASTMRRAGNSPLHF
TRBV30	TRBJ1-1	medium-sized	NA	TGTGCCTGGCTTATGGCAGGGCGAAACACTGAAGCTTTCTTT	CAWLMAGRNTEAFF
TRBV5-1	TRBJ1-4	many	NA	TGCGCCAGCAGCTTGGAACAGGGAGGTGAAAAACTGTTTTTT	CASSLEQGGEKLFF
TRBV28	TRBJ2-7	NA	TRBD2	TGTGCCAGCAGTTTGAGACTAGCGATCCACGAGCAGTACTTC	CASSLRLAIHEQYF
TRBV20-1	TRBJ2-3	NA	NA	TGCAGTGCTAGGGTCGGTAGCACAGATACGCAGTATTTT	CSARVGSTDTQYF
TRBV2	TRBJ1-2	NA	NA	TGTGCCAGCAAGGTCGGCGAGTCGGGTGGCTACACCTTC	CASKVGESGGYTF
TRBV28	TRBJ2-7	NA	NA	TGTGCCAGCAGTTTTTTACAGGGTGCCTACGAGCAGTACTTC	CASSFLQGAYEQYF
TRBV20-1	TRBJ2-5	NA	TRBD2	TGCAGTGCTAGAGGACCTAGCGGGGGGCCCCCAGAGACCCAGTACTTC	CSARGPSGGPPETQYF
TRBV5-1	TRBJ1-2	NA	TRBD1	TGCGCCAGCAGCGGAGGTCTGACAGGGGGCTGGGGCTACACCTTC	CASSGGLTGGWGYTF
TRBV12-3/TRBV12-4	TRBJ2-2	few	NA	TGTGCCAGCAGTTTAAATCCTACAGATACCGGGGAGCTGTTTTTT	CASSLNPTDTGELFF
TRBV12-3/TRBV12-4	TRBJ1-1	NA	NA	TGTGCCAGCAGACAAGGACAGCTTGAAGCTTTCTTT	CASRQGQLEAFF
TRBV27	TRBJ2-2	NA	NA	TGTGCCAGCACCAAATCGCGGACATTAAACGGGGAGCTGTTTTTT	CASTKSRTLNGELFF
TRBV7-8	TRBJ2-1	NA	TRBD2	TGTGCCAGCACCCGGACTAGCCTGTGGGGTGAGCAGTTCTTC	CASTRTSLWGEQFF
TRBV6-1	TRBJ1-3	NA	TRBD1	TGTGCCAGCAGCCCGGGACAGGGGGCGACTGGAAACACCATATATTTT	CASSPGQGATGNTIYF
TRBV29-1	TRBJ2-7	NA	TRBD2	TGCAGCGTTGAAAGGACTAGCGGGGAGCAGTACTTC	CSVERTSGEQYF
TRBV29-1	TRBJ2-4	NA	NA	TGCAGCGTTGGCCTGGGGGGCAAAAACATTCAGTACTTC	CSVGLGGKNIQYF
TRBV5-4	TRBJ2-2	NA	TRBD2	TGTGCCAGCAGCAGAAGCGGGGGGCTCCCCACCGGGGAGCTGTTTTTT	CASSRSGGLPTGELFF
TRBV11-1	TRBJ1-1	NA	NA	TGTGCCAGCAGCTTAACGCCAGGGGACACTGAAGCTTTCTTT	CASSLTPGDTEAFF
TRBV25-1	TRBJ1-4	many	NA	TGTGCCAGCAGTGAACAGGGCTCAACTAATGAAAAACTGTTTTTT	CASSEQGSTNEKLFF
TRBV2	TRBJ2-3	NA	NA	TGTGCCAGCAGTGTAGTTGGTCAGAACACAGATACGCAGTATTTT	CASSVVGQNTDTQYF
TRBV24-1	TRBJ2-2	many	TRBD2	TGTGCCACCAGTGAGACGGGAGGGGCCGGGGAGCTGTTTTTT	CATSETGGAGELFF
TRBV20-1	TRBJ2-3	NA	NA	TGCAGTGCCACGAGGGGCGGTTACCGCACAGATACGCAGTATTTT	CSATRGGYRTDTQYF
TRBV7-9	TRBJ1-2	many	NA	TGTGCCAGCAGCCCACCCCCATCAGGGATCTATGGCTACACCTTC	CASSPPPSGIYGYTF
TRBV9	TRBJ2-3	few	NA	TGTGCCAGCAGCGTCGATCAGCTCACAGATACGCAGTATTTT	CASSVDQLTDTQYF
TRBV10-3	TRBJ1-6	many	NA	TGTGCCACCGGGGTCAGCTCCTATAATTCACCCCTCCACTTT	CATGVSSYNSPLHF
TRBV18	TRBJ2-1	NA	NA	TGTGCCAGCTCCCCACCAGGGAAGGGGAATGAGCAGTTCTTC	CASSPPGKGNEQFF
TRBV4-2	TRBJ2-1	NA	NA	TGTGCCAGCAGCCAAGCCGCAGCGATCTCATACAATGAGCAGTTCTTC	CASSQAAAISYNEQFF
TRBV7-9	TRBJ1-2	NA	NA	TGTGCCAGCAGCTCCGTAAACTATGGCTACACCTTC	CASSSVNYGYTF
TRBV20-1	TRBJ2-1	NA	TRBD2	TGCACCTTAGAGCGGGGCGAGGGAAACAATGAGCAGTTCTTC	CTLERGEGNNEQFF
TRBV6-5	TRBJ2-1	few	NA	TGTGCCAGCAGTTACGATCCGGGAAGTCTAGATGAGCAGTTCTTC	CASSYDPGSLDEQFF
TRBV4-3	TRBJ1-3	NA	NA	TGCGCCAGCAGCCAAAACCTCTCCCCTGGAAACACCATATATTTT	CASSQNLSPGNTIYF
TRBV6-2/TRBV6-3	TRBJ2-1	NA	NA	TGTGCCAGCAGCCTTCTATGGCAGGCAGCTGAGCAGTTCTTC	CASSLLWQAAEQFF
TRBV20-1	TRBJ1-1	few	NA	TGCAGTGCTAGAGTAGGGATGAACACTGAAGCTTTCTTT	CSARVGMNTEAFF
TRBV7-9	TRBJ2-5	NA	NA	TGTGCCAGCAGCTCCGTGAGCGGATCTCAAGAGACCCAGTACTTC	CASSSVSGSQETQYF
TRBV20-1	TRBJ1-3	NA	NA	TGCAGTGCTAGGCGGGGGCGAGGAAACACCATATATTTT	CSARRGRGNTIYF
TRBV29-1	TRBJ2-7	once	NA	TGCAGCGCGGCGACTGAGTACGAGCAGTACTTC	CSAATEYEQYF
TRBV20-1	TRBJ2-3	NA	NA	TGCAGTGCCACTCCTTTAGCGACAGGCCGGGGAGATACGCAGTATTTT	CSATPLATGRGDTQYF
TRBV27	TRBJ2-3	NA	NA	TGTGCCAGCAGACGGACACATAGCACAGATACGCAGTATTTT	CASRRTHSTDTQYF
TRBV6-1	TRBJ1-2	NA	TRBD1	TGTGCCAGCAGCCGACAGGGCCAATACTATGGCTACACCTTC	CASSRQGQYYGYTF
TRBV18	TRBJ1-2	NA	NA	TGTGCCAGCTCGGCCCTGGGAGATCTTAACTATGGCTACACCTTC	CASSALGDLNYGYTF
TRBV7-2	TRBJ1-1	few	TRBD1	TGTGCCAGCAGCCCATGGACAGGGGGAGGCACTGAAGCTTTCTTT	CASSPWTGGGTEAFF